These 31 T cell receptor beta chains originate from one sample sequenced in a study of T cell responses to AZD1222 COVID-19 vaccine. The table came from immunoSEQ multiplex PCR; TCRdb's copy has only in-frame clones and leaves some out. The sample consists of 160,000 or so clones, 85% to 95% of them appearing once. This specimen consisted of peripheral blood, obtained 28 days after the second AZD1222 dose. These receptors came from an adult who received the AZD1222 COVID-19 vaccine.

This rearrangement joins TRBV18 to TRBJ2-1; 8 positions match TRBD2. This CDR3 contains 18 residues. Losses at the gene ends were 0 bases for V and 7 bases for J; bases not matched to a gene: 14. The germline V gene has CDR1 KGHSH and CDR2 LQKENI. In DNA, the CDR3 is TGTGCCAGCTCACCACCGTCCACCGGGGGGGCCGCGGCAAATGAGCAGTTCTTC. As protein: CASSPPSTGGAAANEQFF. The variable domain in full, completed from reference TRBV18 and TRBJ2-1, reads NAGVMQNPRHLVRRRGQEARLRCSPMKGHSHVYWYRQLPEEGLKFMVYLQKENIIDESGMPKERFSAEFPKEGPSILRIQQVVRGDSAAYFCASSPPSTGGAAANEQFFGPGTRLTVL.

This clone was counted a few times. The chain carries TRBV10-3 and TRBJ2-1; 10 bases line up with TRBD2. The J segment lost 4 bases and the V segment lost 7 bases, leaving 4 bases of the junction unmatched. The germline gives CDR1 ENHRY, CDR2 SYGVKD. This CDR3 comprises 14 residues. The CDR3 loop is CAIKGTSEYNEQFF. In DNA form, the CDR3 reads TGTGCCATCAAAGGGACTAGCGAGTACAATGAGCAGTTCTTC.

V usage is TRBV18 and J usage is TRBJ2-7, with D uncertain. The V end was cut by 1 base, the J end by 1 base, with 5 bases between. This CDR3 has 13 amino acids. Germline CDR1 and CDR2: KGHSH and LQKENI. Written as DNA, the CDR3 is TGTGCCAGCTCACCACTGGAATCCTACGAGCAGTACTTC. Its protein is CASSPLESYEQYF.

The V gene is TRBV14, the J gene TRBJ1-1; no reliable D call. V lost 5 bases to trimming and J lost 0 bases, with 4 bases between them. Germline V gives CDR1 SGHDN, CDR2 FVKESK. The CDR3 extends over 12 amino acids. CDR3 in DNA: TGTGCCAGCAGCTTCATGAACACTGAAGCTTTCTTT. Translation: CASSFMNTEAFF.

The chain has TRBV6-5 and TRBJ1-5; 11 bases map to TRBD1. CDR1 and CDR2 from the germline V gene are MNHEY and SVGAGI. This CDR3 contains 15 residues. The V and J ends lost 6 bases and 4 bases, in that order; junction bases with no gene match: 5. The CDR3 here is CASRRGTGGNQPQHF. CDR3 nucleotide sequence: TGTGCCAGCAGGAGGGGGACAGGGGGAAATCAGCCCCAGCATTTT.

The CDR3 loop reads CASGNYSNQPQHF. In DNA, the CDR3 is TGTGCCAGCGGGAATTATAGCAATCAGCCCCAGCATTTT. The chain joins TRBV19 to TRBJ1-5; D is uncertain. The CDR3 covers 13 residues. The germline CDR1 and CDR2 sequences are LNHDA and SQIVND (reference sequence). Trimming pared 9 bases from V and 0 bases from J, leaving 9 bases between.

This chain connects TRBV13 to TRBJ1-2, with 9 bases lining up with TRBD1. The CDR3 contains 14 residues. CDR1 is PRHDT and CDR2 is FYEKMQ in the germline V gene (reference sequence). The V segment lost 6 bases and the J segment 6 bases; nucleotides outside the gene matches: 8. CDR3 residues: CASSNNRGQDGYTF. DNA of the CDR3: TGTGCCAGCAGTAATAACAGGGGGCAAGATGGCTACACCTTC. The whole variable domain, filled in from reference TRBV13 and TRBJ1-2, reads AAGVIQSPRHLIKEKRETATLKCYPIPRHDTVYWYQQGPGQDPQFLISFYEKMQSDKGSIPDRFSAQQFSDYHSELNMSSLELGDSALYFCASSNNRGQDGYTFGSGTRLTVV.

The chain has TRBV10-3 and TRBJ2-3, with 13 bases matching TRBD2. CDR1 and CDR2 (germline): ENHRY, SYGVKD. This CDR3 spans 15 amino acids. Germline trimming cut 6 bases from V and 2 bases from J; bases unmatched to any gene: 2. As DNA, the CDR3 is TGTGCCATCAGGGGACTAGCGGGGTCCACAGATACGCAGTATTTT. The encoded protein is CAIRGLAGSTDTQYF.

The rearrangement links TRBV11-2 to TRBJ1-2; TRBD1 aligns across 9 bases. V dropped 5 bases and J dropped 6; count of bases not matched to a gene: 10. The CDR3 runs 15 residues. The V gene's germline CDR1 is SGHAT and CDR2 FQNNGV. CDR3 bases: TGTGCCAGCAGCAGCACTAGGGACAGGGAAGATGGCTACACCTTC. Its translation: CASSSTRDREDGYTF. The full variable domain, in which reference TRBV11-2 and TRBJ1-2 provide the parts outside the CDR3, is EAGVAQSPRYKIIEKRQSVAFWCNPISGHATLYWYQQILGQGPKLLIQFQNNGVVDDSQLPKDRFSAERLKGVDSTLKIQPAKLEDSAVYLCASSSTRDREDGYTFGSGTRLTVV.

This clone was recorded only once. J is TRBJ2-1 and V is TRBV19; TRBD1 agrees at 7 bases. The CDR3 runs 13 residues. V trimming: 10 bases; J trimming: 5 bases; junction bases outside the gene matches: 8. The germline V gene has CDR1 LNHDA and CDR2 SQIVND (reference sequence). The CDR3 protein is CATCDRENNEQFF. The CDR3, as DNA: TGTGCCACATGCGACAGGGAAAACAATGAGCAGTTCTTC.

The chain is built from TRBV7-9 and TRBJ2-1; 9 bases match TRBD2. CDR3 length: 16 residues. V lost 6 bases and J lost 8; bases outside the gene matches: 14. Germline V gene sequence: CDR1 SEHNR, CDR2 FQNEAQ (reference sequence). The CDR3 here is CASSRLFGREGHEQFF. As DNA, the CDR3 is TGTGCCAGCAGTCGACTCTTCGGGCGGGAGGGCCATGAGCAGTTCTTC.

This rearrangement joins TRBV19 to TRBJ1-1, with D perhaps matching TRBD1 (6 bases). Germline CDR1 LNHDA, CDR2 SQIVND (reference sequence). Trimming removed 4 bases from V and 0 bases from J, with 18 bases in between. The CDR3 is 17 amino acids. The CDR3 reads CASSRARGGGVNTEAFF. CDR3 sequence (DNA): TGTGCCAGTAGTAGGGCCAGGGGAGGAGGAGTGAACACTGAAGCTTTCTTT.

The chain joins TRBV15 to TRBJ2-2, with TRBD1 matching over 7 bases. Germline V lookup: CDR1 LNHNV, CDR2 YYDKDF (reference sequence). The CDR3 totals 15 residues. V lost 1 base to trimming and J lost 4 bases; unmatched junction nucleotides: 3. The CDR3 protein is CATSRGTGPTGELFF. CDR3 nucleotides: TGTGCCACCAGCAGAGGGACAGGTCCCACCGGGGAGCTGTTTTTT.

The CDR3 is CASSLAGAGVVSEYF. The CDR3 bases are TGTGCCAGCAGCTTAGCAGGAGCGGGAGTTGTTAGCGAGTATTTT. V usage is TRBV7-8 and J usage is TRBJ2-3; 8 bases align to TRBD2. Germline lookup yields CDR1 SGHVS and CDR2 FQNEAQ. V trimming: 0 bases; J trimming: 13 bases; junction bases outside the gene matches: 12. The CDR3 runs to 15 residues.

V usage is TRBV6-2 or TRBV6-3 and J usage is TRBJ2-7, with TRBD1 matching over 7 bases. This CDR3 spans 14 amino acids. Germline values: CDR1 MNHEY, CDR2 SVGEGT. The junction had 7 bases not matched to a gene; V was cut back by 4 bases and J by 4 bases. The CDR3 DNA sequence: TGTGCCAGCAGTTTCCGAGGGGGCGGGTACGAGCAGTACTTC. Residues: CASSFRGGGYEQYF.

CDR3 protein: CASSLGPNYGYTF. The CDR3 DNA reads as TGTGCCAGCAGCTTGGGACCGAACTATGGCTACACCTTC. The V call is TRBV14, the J call TRBJ1-2; D possibly corresponds to TRBD1 (5 bases). The CDR3 extends over 13 amino acids. Germline CDR1 reads SGHDN; CDR2 reads FVKESK. Trimming took 5 bases from V and 2 from J, leaving 9 bases between them.

The rearrangement links TRBV29-1 to TRBJ1-2, with D unclear. CDR1 and CDR2 from the germline V gene are SQVTM and ANQGSEA. This CDR3 has 13 residues. V gave up 2 bases and J gave up 6 bases, with 13 bases separating them. DNA for the CDR3: TGCAGCGTTGAACAGCCCCAAGCGGATGGCTACACCTTC. This gives the protein CSVEQPQADGYTF. The full variable domain, with the rest looked up from reference TRBV29-1 and TRBJ1-2, is SAVISQKPSRDICQRGTSLTIQCQVDSQVTMMFWYRQQPGQSLTLIATANQGSEATYESGFVIDKFPISRPNLTFSTLTVSNMSPEDSSIYLCSVEQPQADGYTFGSGTRLTVV.

The V call is TRBV27, the J call TRBJ1-1, with a possible D match to TRBD1 (5 bases). The CDR3 runs to 13 residues. The germline V gene encodes CDR1 MNHEY and CDR2 SMNVEV (reference sequence). V lost 5 bases, J lost 3 bases, and 10 bases lay in between. CDR3 protein: CASSTGTHTEAFF. The CDR3 region has the DNA TGTGCCAGCAGTACCGGGACCCACACTGAAGCTTTCTTT.

This chain connects TRBV7-9 to TRBJ1-1; perhaps TRBD1 as D (5 bases). Germline CDR1 is SEHNR and CDR2 is FQNEAQ (reference sequence). With 2 bases removed from V and 4 bases from J, the gap between germline ends came to 11 bases. The length of the CDR3 is 14 residues. The CDR3 loop reads CASSLRGRTTEAFF. The CDR3 bases are TGTGCCAGCAGCTTACGGGGCCGAACCACTGAAGCTTTCTTT. Supplemented by reference TRBV7-9 and TRBJ1-1, the full variable domain reads DTGVSQNPRHKITKRGQNVTFRCDPISEHNRLYWYRQTLGQGPEFLTYFQNEAQLEKSRLLSDRFSAERPKGSFSTLEIQRTEQGDSAMYLCASSLRGRTTEAFFGQGTRLTVV.

The chain employs TRBV19 and TRBJ1-2, with unresolved D. The CDR3 consists of 14 residues. Germline assignment: CDR1 LNHDA and CDR2 SQIVND (reference sequence). Trimming removed 5 bases at V and 8 bases at J, with 18 bases between. CDR3 loop: CASSETTTSGGYTF. The CDR3 DNA sequence: TGTGCCAGTAGTGAAACAACGACGTCTGGGGGCTACACCTTC.

The V and J genes are TRBV6-5 and TRBJ2-1; D not certain. The CDR3 covers 12 residues. Trimming stripped 5 bases from V and 6 bases from J, with 8 bases between. CDR1 and CDR2 (germline): MNHEY, SVGAGI. CDR3: CASSPTLNEQFF. The CDR3 nucleotides are TGTGCCAGCAGTCCGACCCTCAATGAGCAGTTCTTC.

V gene TRBV11-2 combines with J gene TRBJ1-1, with a weak D call TRBD1 (6 bases). The germline V gene encodes CDR1 SGHAT and CDR2 FQNNGV. V lost 5 bases and J lost 0, with 13 bases in between. The CDR3 loop spans 15 amino acids. CDR3 loop: CASSATGYLNTEAFF. The CDR3 region has the DNA TGTGCCAGCAGCGCGACAGGCTACTTGAACACTGAAGCTTTCTTT.

The chain combines TRBV28 with TRBJ2-1, with 12 positions matching TRBD2. Unmatched junction bases numbered 7, after V lost 7 bases and J lost 9 bases. CDR1 and CDR2 (germline): MDHEN, SYDVKM. The CDR3 spans 14 residues. The CDR3 nucleotides read TGTGCCAGCATCCCTGGGACTAGCGGGTCTGAGCAGTTCTTC. It yields the protein CASIPGTSGSEQFF.

The gene calls are TRBV7-2 and TRBJ2-1, with D maybe TRBD2 (6 bases). CDR3 length: 12 residues. The germline V gene has CDR1 SGHTA and CDR2 FQGNSA. V gave up 1 base and J gave up 10 bases, with 8 bases separating them. The CDR3 reads CASSLDGSEQFF. CDR3 nucleotide sequence: TGTGCCAGCAGCTTAGACGGGAGCGAGCAGTTCTTC.

The V gene is TRBV30, the J gene TRBJ2-3; D gene uncertain. Per germline, CDR1 GTSNPN and CDR2 SVGIG (reference sequence). CDR3 length: 12 amino acids. V dropped 0 bases and J dropped 6 bases, with 7 bases sitting between them. CDR3 coding DNA: TGTGCCTGGAGTGTCCACGTGGATACGCAGTATTTT. Residues: CAWSVHVDTQYF.

The chain has TRBV28 and TRBJ2-7; D call uncertain. Germline V CDR1 and CDR2: MDHEN, SYDVKM. Trimming pared 4 bases from V and 2 bases from J, leaving 12 bases between. The CDR3 extends over 14 amino acids. The CDR3 DNA sequence: TGTGCCAGCAGTTCGACTCAGCTTGCCTACGAGCAGTACTTC. The encoded protein is CASSSTQLAYEQYF.

The chain joins TRBV7-2 to TRBJ2-7; 7 positions match TRBD1. The ends lost 1 base at V and 1 base at J; junction bases unmatched: 4. Germline CDR1 and CDR2: SGHTA and FQGNSA. The CDR3 length is 15 residues. CDR3 sequence reads: CASSLEGGASYEQYF. The CDR3 DNA sequence: TGTGCCAGCAGCTTAGAAGGGGGCGCGTCCTACGAGCAGTACTTC.

The chain combines TRBV5-4 with TRBJ2-1; the D is unclear. The CDR3 extends over 14 amino acids. Germline V gives CDR1 SGHNT, CDR2 YYREEE (reference sequence). Deletions cut 0 bases from V and 5 bases from J, with 9 bases between. CDR3 protein: CASSLVGHDNEQFF. The CDR3 DNA follows: TGTGCCAGCAGCTTGGTAGGGCACGACAATGAGCAGTTCTTC. Variable domain in full (rest from reference TRBV5-4 and TRBJ2-1): ETGVTQSPTHLIKTRGQQVTLRCSSQSGHNTVSWYQQALGQGPQFIFQYYREEENGRGNFPPRFSGLQFPNYSSELNVNALELDDSALYLCASSLVGHDNEQFFGPGTRLTVL.

This chain connects TRBV4-1 to TRBJ2-5; D possibly uses TRBD1 or TRBD2 (5 bases each). V was pared by 4 bases and J by 5 bases, with 20 bases between. This CDR3 spans 16 amino acids. Germline CDR1 MGHRA, CDR2 YSYEKL. CDR3: CASSRLSGPPGETQYF. For the CDR3, the DNA is TGCGCCAGCAGCCGCCTTTCGGGACCCCCCGGGGAGACCCAGTACTTC.

The genes are TRBV9 and TRBJ1-1; D is unclear. Per the germline V gene, CDR1 is SGDLS and CDR2 is YYNGEE. The CDR3 is made up of 14 amino acids. V lost 2 bases and J lost 2, with 10 bases in between. The CDR3 reads CASSVHPINTEAFF. For the CDR3, the DNA is TGTGCCAGCAGCGTGCATCCGATAAACACTGAAGCTTTCTTT.

The J gene is TRBJ2-1, the V gene TRBV7-2; tentatively, D is TRBD2 (6 bases). The V and J ends lost 3 bases and 4 bases respectively, with 16 bases between them. CDR1 SGHTA and CDR2 FQGNSA come from the germline V gene. The CDR3 covers 16 residues. As DNA, the CDR3 is TGTGCCAGCAGCTTTAGGTTCGCGGGATCGTACAATGAGCAGTTCTTC. It encodes CASSFRFAGSYNEQFF.